These 25 T cell receptor beta chains originate from one sample sequenced in a study of identical twins. TCRdb re-analysed the 5' RACE reads in MiXCR, keeping a single row per CDR3 protein. The sample yields about 530,000 distinct CDR3 sequences, 15% seen once. The same data also contributed to another study, on yellow fever vaccine responses in identical twins.

The sequencing sample was made of CD4+ T cells sorted from blood. The receptors derive from a woman between 18 and 30 years old in good health.

This clonotype was seen only a few times. The rearrangement links TRBV5-4 to TRBJ2-1; 7 nucleotides agree with TRBD1. The CDR3 contains 15 residues. Germline values: CDR1 SGHNT, CDR2 YYREEE (reference sequence). Trimming cost V 0 bases and J 6 bases; bases outside gene matches: 6. The CDR3 region has the DNA TGTGCCAGCAGCTTGGGGCAGGGGGATGGCAATGAGCAGTTCTTC. Residues: CASSLGQGDGNEQFF.

The chain couples TRBV4-2 to TRBJ1-3; D unresolved. The germline V gene encodes CDR1 LGHNA and CDR2 YNFKEQ. The V end lost 5 bases, the J end lost 0 bases, and 17 bases lay between the germline ends. CDR3 length: 17 amino acids. CDR3 sequence (DNA): TGTGCCAGCAGCGGGGAGGGCACCCGATTCTCTGGAAACACCATATATTTT. Protein: CASSGEGTRFSGNTIYF.

This clonotype was seen a few times. The chain carries TRBV20-1 and TRBJ2-7, with 12 positions matching TRBD2. Trimming cost V 6 bases and J 0 bases; bases outside gene matches: 0. CDR3 length: 13 amino acids. Germline loops: CDR1 DFQATT, CDR2 SNEGSKA (reference sequence). The CDR3 reads CSATSGGSYEQYF. Written as DNA, the CDR3 is TGCAGTGCGACTAGCGGGGGCTCCTACGAGCAGTACTTC.

This clonotype has ten or more counts. The chain couples TRBV25-1 to TRBJ2-7; 9 bases align to TRBD1. Trimming cost V 9 bases and J 2 bases; bases outside gene matches: 2. The germline V gene encodes CDR1 MGHDK and CDR2 SYGVNS. The CDR3 spans 12 residues. CDR3 DNA sequence: TGTGCCAGTAGACAGGGGGCCTACGAGCAGTACTTC. This sequence encodes CASRQGAYEQYF.

V usage is TRBV7-9 and J usage is TRBJ2-7, with a weak D call TRBD2 (6 bases). The CDR3 is made up of 16 amino acids. Per germline, CDR1 SEHNR and CDR2 FQNEAQ (reference sequence). Trimming shortened V by 7 bases and J by 7 bases, and 26 bases separated the two germline ends. The CDR3 sequence is CASTPGVYGTHREQYF. The DNA for the CDR3 is TGTGCCAGCACCCCCGGGGTCTACGGGACTCACAGGGAGCAGTACTTC.

This clonotype was seen repeatedly, ten times or more. The chain combines TRBV12-3 or TRBV12-4 with TRBJ2-1, with a tentative D call TRBD2 (6 bases). CDR3 length equals 14 residues. Trimming took 5 bases from V and 15 from J, leaving 23 bases between them. The DNA of the CDR3 is TGTGCCAGCAGTGTCAGGGACTCCGTTCTCGGTGCGTTCTTC. Translating it yields CASSVRDSVLGAFF.

The V call is TRBV25-1, the J call TRBJ2-7; tentatively, D is TRBD1 (6 bases). Germline-derived CDR1 and CDR2 are MGHDK and SYGVNS. Trimming took off 3 bases at V and 6 bases at J, with 21 bases between the two ends. The CDR3 is 16 amino acids. Here the CDR3 reads CASSDPPRTALFEQYF. DNA of the CDR3: TGTGCCAGCAGTGACCCCCCCCGGACAGCCTTGTTCGAGCAGTACTTC.

This clonotype was counted at least ten times. The V gene is TRBV7-6, the J gene TRBJ1-3; 9 nucleotides match TRBD1. The CDR3 is made up of 16 amino acids. Germline V gene data show CDR1 as SGHVS and CDR2 as FNYEAQ. V was pared by 4 bases and J by 2 bases, with 6 bases of the junction left unmatched. CDR3 loop: CASSYPGQGAGNTIYF. CDR3 DNA sequence: TGTGCCAGCAGCTACCCGGGACAGGGTGCTGGAAACACCATATATTTT.

The chain joins TRBV20-1 to TRBJ2-6; D is perhaps TRBD1 (6 bases). This CDR3 is 13 amino acids long. From germline, CDR1 is DFQATT and CDR2 SNEGSKA (reference sequence). The V end was cut by 6 bases, the J end by 2 bases, with 8 bases between. The DNA of the CDR3 is TGCAGTGCCGGACAGCCTGGGGCCAACGTCCTGACTTTC. It codes for CSAGQPGANVLTF.

This clonotype was picked up a small number of times. The chain links TRBV20-1 to TRBJ2-5; D is possibly TRBD2 (5 bases). This CDR3 contains 17 residues. The germline gives CDR1 DFQATT, CDR2 SNEGSKA (reference sequence). Trimming took off 0 bases at V and 3 bases at J, with 20 bases between the two ends. The CDR3 sequence is CSARDASKRLREETQYF. In nucleotides, the CDR3 is TGCAGTGCTAGAGATGCCAGCAAACGATTGAGGGAAGAGACCCAGTACTTC.

As DNA, the CDR3 is TGTACCTGCAGTTTACCCAGACAGGGTTTCCGCCCGAACACCGGGGAGCTGTTTTTT. Translated: CTCSLPRQGFRPNTGELFF. The V and J genes are TRBV12-3 or TRBV12-4 and TRBJ2-2, with 7 bases lining up with TRBD1. CDR3 length: 19 amino acids.

This clonotype came up a few times. The chain employs TRBV5-1 and TRBJ1-1; D is ambiguous. The CDR3 has 15 residues. Trimming took off 0 bases at V and 0 bases at J, with 9 bases between the two ends. CDR1 and CDR2 (germline): SGHRS, YFSETQ. CDR3 bases: TGCGCCAGCAGCTTGGATGGGGTCATGAACACTGAAGCTTTCTTT. This encodes CASSLDGVMNTEAFF. Together with reference TRBV5-1 and TRBJ1-1, the CDR3 gives the full variable domain: KAGVTQTPRYLIKTRGQQVTLSCSPISGHRSVSWYQQTPGQGLQFLFEYFSETQRNKGNFPGRFSGRQFSNSRSEMNVSTLELGDSALYLCASSLDGVMNTEAFFGQGTRLTVV.

This chain uses TRBV5-1 with TRBJ2-5; no clear D. The V gene's germline CDR1 is SGHRS and CDR2 YFSETQ. The CDR3 has 14 residues. With 6 bases removed from V and 4 bases from J, the gap between germline ends came to 16 bases. Here the CDR3 DNA reads TGCGCCAGCACTTTGGGTGGAACGAGAGAGACCCAGTACTTC. Translating it yields CASTLGGTRETQYF.

Worth noting for this clonotype: The missing conserved phenylalanine or tryptophan at the end of this CDR3 makes a read error likely. The DNA is left out, because the CDR3 cannot be placed on it with certainty; the CDR3 is given as TCRdb lists it. The chain has TRBV20-1 and TRBJ1-2; the table calls TRBD1, which could not be checked here. The CDR3 adds up to 12 amino acids, both ends counted. Germline V lookup: CDR1 DFQATT, CDR2 SNEGSKA (reference sequence). CDR3 amino acids: CSARDQGVSYTL.

This clonotype was detected a few times. The V and J genes are TRBV7-9 and TRBJ2-2; weak D call: TRBD1 (5 bases). The germline V gene has CDR1 SEHNR and CDR2 FQNEAQ (reference sequence). The V end lost 1 base, the J end lost 6 bases, and 12 bases lay between the germline ends. This CDR3 comprises 15 residues. In DNA form, the CDR3 reads TGTGCCAGCAGCTTAGTCTCGGCAGGGTCCGGGGAGCTGTTTTTT. It specifies CASSLVSAGSGELFF.

V gene TRBV5-6 combines with J gene TRBJ2-7; a possible D gene is TRBD2 (6 bases). Looked up from germline, CDR1 is SGHDT and CDR2 is YYEEEE. Trimming pared 1 base from V and 0 bases from J, leaving 14 bases between. There are 16 residues in the CDR3. Here the CDR3 DNA reads TGTGCCAGCAGCTTGTGGGGTACTAGCACCTCCTACGAGCAGTACTTC. It yields the protein CASSLWGTSTSYEQYF.

This sequence joins TRBV5-4 and TRBJ2-3; D might be TRBD2 (5 bases). The CDR3 length is 15 residues. From germline, CDR1 is SGHNT and CDR2 YYREEE (reference sequence). The V end was cut by 4 bases, the J end by 9 bases, with 21 bases between. The CDR3 is CASSTTTGKTKTQYF. DNA of the CDR3: TGTGCCAGCAGCACTACTACCGGGAAAACTAAAACGCAGTATTTT.

This clonotype was seen only a few times. The chain joins TRBV19 to TRBJ2-1, with 8 bases aligning to TRBD2. The CDR3 covers 16 residues. Trimming at V came to 4 bases and at J to 6 bases, leaving 11 bases not matched to a gene. CDR1 LNHDA and CDR2 SQIVND come from the germline V gene (reference sequence). DNA for the CDR3: TGTGCCAGTAGTAACACGGCGTTCGGGGGGGGCAATGAGCAGTTCTTC. Translated, it gives CASSNTAFGGGNEQFF.

The chain is built from TRBV5-1 and TRBJ2-5, with D perhaps TRBD1 (5 bases). This CDR3 is 14 amino acids long. Deletions cut 0 bases from V and 3 bases from J, with 9 bases between. Looked up from germline, CDR1 is SGHRS and CDR2 is YFSETQ. The CDR3 protein is CASSLAAGKETQYF. CDR3 DNA sequence: TGCGCCAGCAGCTTGGCGGCAGGGAAAGAGACCCAGTACTTC.

This clonotype was recorded at least ten times. The chain couples TRBV29-1 to TRBJ2-3; D is unclear. Trimming pared 4 bases from V and 6 bases from J, leaving 11 bases between. CDR1 and CDR2 from the germline V gene are SQVTM and ANQGSEA. The CDR3 has 12 residues. The CDR3 is CSVAWGLDTQYF. The CDR3 DNA reads as TGCAGCGTTGCATGGGGATTGGATACGCAGTATTTT.

V and J are TRBV5-1 and TRBJ2-1, with D perhaps assigned TRBD1 or TRBD2 (5 bases each). Germline V lookup: CDR1 SGHRS, CDR2 YFSETQ. The CDR3 is 16 residues long. Trimming removed 4 bases from V and 3 bases from J, with 17 bases in between. Here the CDR3 reads CASSTSGTTGYNEQFF. As DNA, the CDR3 is TGCGCCAGCAGCACCTCCGGGACCACTGGCTACAATGAGCAGTTCTTC.

The chain employs TRBV7-9 and TRBJ1-3; TRBD1 matches 12 bases. The CDR3 contains 16 residues. Per the germline V gene, CDR1 is SEHNR and CDR2 is FQNEAQ (reference sequence). With V trimmed by 4 bases and J by 5 bases, 6 bases remained unmatched. The CDR3 DNA reads TGTGCCAGCAGCTCCGGGACAGGGGGCTTGAGAAACACCATATATTTT. Translating gives CASSSGTGGLRNTIYF.

The rearrangement uses TRBV3-1 and TRBJ2-1; D gene ambiguous. Germline V gene data show CDR1 as LGHDT and CDR2 as YNNKEL (reference sequence). Trimming left V 3 bases short and J 5 bases short, with 14 bases between. CDR3 size: 15 residues. The CDR3 protein is CASSQYSSSDNEQFF. In nucleotides, the CDR3 is TGTGCCAGCAGCCAGTATTCTAGTTCGGACAATGAGCAGTTCTTC.

V usage is TRBV6-5 and J usage is TRBJ1-2; D gene uncertain. The CDR3 consists of 14 residues. In germline, CDR1 is MNHEY, CDR2 SVGAGI. V lost 0 bases and J lost 4, with 9 bases in between. CDR3 residues: CASSYSRQTYGYTF. The CDR3 DNA is TGTGCCAGCAGTTACTCGCGGCAGACCTATGGCTACACCTTC.

The table lists this clonotype with a few counts. The rearrangement links TRBV6-1 to TRBJ2-1; D might be TRBD1 (6 bases). This CDR3 spans 15 amino acids. Germline CDR1 MNHNS, CDR2 SASEGT. The ends were cut back, 3 bases at V and 4 bases at J, with 13 bases in the middle. The CDR3 spells CASSDNREVYNEQFF. CDR3 nucleotide sequence: TGTGCCAGCAGTGATAACAGGGAAGTTTACAATGAGCAGTTCTTC.